A selection of T cell receptor beta chains follows, all from one sample in a study of T-cell memory formation after mild COVID-19. TCRdb reprocessed the 5' RACE reads via MiXCR and lists one record per CDR3 protein. The table records fewer than 95,000 distinct CDR3 sequences, approximately 15% of them present only once. The material sequenced was PBMCs or a T cell subset sorted from them (not recorded which). The origin of the receptors is a man younger than 30 who had mild COVID-19 (a few samples of this study predate the infection). Cell type and time point are not known. Each CDR3 is given with its conserved first and last residue.

v_call	j_call	cdr3_aa
TRBV14	TRBJ2-5	CASSQGAGRETQYF
TRBV27	TRBJ2-5	CASSATGTLLQETQYF
TRBV5-1	TRBJ2-3	CASSSPDGTGGTDTQYF
TRBV20-1	TRBJ2-7	CSASGLEGARYEQYF
TRBV4-1	TRBJ2-5	CASSPYLRGSETQYF
TRBV6-5	TRBJ1-3	CASSPTGGSGNTIYF
TRBV9	TRBJ2-6	CASTRTGVGANVLTF
TRBV27	TRBJ1-2	CASSLHANYGYTF
TRBV25-1	TRBJ2-3	CASSELDRGTDTQYF
TRBV4-2	TRBJ2-6	CASSIPGANVLTF
TRBV4-3	TRBJ2-3	CASSHETHTTDTQYF
TRBV25-1	TRBJ2-5	CATCSGTGVWETQYF
TRBV7-9	TRBJ2-2	CASSQSVGELFF
TRBV12-5	TRBJ2-5	CASGRSRTGVQETQYF
TRBV19	TRBJ2-2	CASSQVPYTGELFF
TRBV6-6	TRBJ1-4	CANRLANEKLFF
TRBV20-1	TRBJ1-4	CSARGLRGPNEKLFF
TRBV12-5	TRBJ1-1	CASGLVSGTNTEAFF
TRBV6-2/TRBV6-3	TRBJ1-1	CASLTGNTEAFF
TRBV4-2	TRBJ2-5	CASSQDTSGLIPRGETQYF
TRBV7-6	TRBJ2-5	CASSLVIGGETQYF
TRBV4-1	TRBJ2-3	CASSQGSLARDTQYF
TRBV5-1	TRBJ2-1	CASSLRTANEQFF
TRBV12-3/TRBV12-4	TRBJ2-5	CASTGGGGRETQYF
TRBV7-3	TRBJ2-7	CASSPQRGGFYEQYF
TRBV7-9	TRBJ2-2	CASSPSTGAEFGELFF
TRBV13	TRBJ2-1	CASSFEAGGSYNEQFF
TRBV6-2/TRBV6-3	TRBJ2-5	CASISPGETQYF
TRBV12-3/TRBV12-4	TRBJ1-6	CASMRAIYNSPLHF
TRBV2	TRBJ2-5	CASSLQAPTGGTQYF
TRBV4-1	TRBJ2-2	CASSQGMPTAHLSGELFF
TRBV10-3	TRBJ1-2	CAISENGVLGYTF
TRBV14	TRBJ2-3	CASSRSWGGDTQYF
TRBV15	TRBJ1-2	CATSRDRANYGYTF
TRBV7-8	TRBJ1-2	CASSGTAAYTF
TRBV5-1	TRBJ2-7	CASSLGEGGYEQYF
TRBV7-8	TRBJ1-3	CASSLKSGNGNTIYF
TRBV29-1	TRBJ2-2	CSVVAFTGTGELFF
TRBV9	TRBJ2-1	CASSVDGESSYNEQFF
TRBV7-2	TRBJ2-1	CASSRDSDYNEQFF
TRBV7-7	TRBJ2-5	CASSFGPSGAQETQYF
TRBV9	TRBJ2-3	CASSVGGGLTDTQYF
TRBV19	TRBJ1-1	CASRSAGPYTEAFF
TRBV2	TRBJ2-3	CASSEVQDLSDTQYF
TRBV12-5	TRBJ2-3	CASGFGLADTQYF
TRBV29-1	TRBJ2-3	CSVEDLKRGVADTQYF
TRBV29-1	TRBJ1-1	CSVVGTEAFF
TRBV28	TRBJ2-2	CASSLYAAGELFF
TRBV4-2	TRBJ2-3	CASSLRRDRVTDTQYF
TRBV10-3	TRBJ2-1	CAISTGGGLVDEQFF
TRBV5-1	TRBJ2-1	CASSNDRGRDDEQFF
TRBV7-9	TRBJ1-1	CASTMNSRGVNTEAFF
TRBV7-9	TRBJ2-7	CASSLPPLSDGYEQYF